This T cell receptor beta chain was recovered during a study of Ad26.COV2.S vaccination and SARS-CoV-2 variants. Across the whole study: Intramuscular Ad26.COV2.S doses were given once or twice, 56 days apart. Overall study findings and caveats: The study found similar non-spike TCR breadth in vaccine and placebo recipients.

As concerns this clone: What it binds is not known.

The treatment: over 15 received Ad26.COV2.S at low or high dose, single or two shots; several received placebo; per-sample allocation not given. Each sample was drawn 63 days after the first injection (of vaccine or placebo). Immunization relied on an Ad26 vector, which expressed Wuhan-strain SARS-CoV-2 spike. Repertoires were generated with immunoSEQ multiplex PCR, while TCRdb's copy carries only in-frame clones and drops some. The table lists roughly 400,000 clones, 89% of them singletons. V lost 5 bases, J lost 1 base, and 10 bases lay in between. The CDR3 is made up of 14 amino acids. From germline, CDR1 is SEHNR and CDR2 FQNEAQ (reference sequence).

V is TRBV7-9 and J is TRBJ2-3; TRBD1 is a possible D gene (6 bases). Sequenced material: peripheral blood, taken in a trial of Ad26.COV2.S vaccine versus placebo. The receptor was isolated from a person aged 18-60 years who received the Ad26.COV2.S COVID-19 vaccine or a placebo. The DNA for the CDR3 is TGTGCCAGCAGCCTGGACAGCGGCACAGATACGCAGTATTTT. Amino acids: CASSLDSGTDTQYF. The full variable domain, completed using reference TRBV7-9 and TRBJ2-3, is DTGVSQNPRHKITKRGQNVTFRCDPISEHNRLYWYRQTLGQGPEFLTYFQNEAQLEKSRLLSDRFSAERPKGSFSTLEIQRTEQGDSAMYLCASSLDSGTDTQYFGPGTRLTVL.